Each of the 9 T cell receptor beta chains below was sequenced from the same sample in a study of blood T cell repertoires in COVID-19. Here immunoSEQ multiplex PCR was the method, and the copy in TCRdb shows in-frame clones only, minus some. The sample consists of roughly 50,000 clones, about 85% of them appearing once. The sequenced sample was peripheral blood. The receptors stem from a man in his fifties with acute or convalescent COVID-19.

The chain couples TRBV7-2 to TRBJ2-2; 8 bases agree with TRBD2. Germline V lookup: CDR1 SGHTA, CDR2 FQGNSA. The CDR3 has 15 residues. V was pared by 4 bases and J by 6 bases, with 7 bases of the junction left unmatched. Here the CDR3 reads CASSWSSGMAGELFF. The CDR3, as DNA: TGTGCCAGCAGCTGGAGTAGCGGGATGGCCGGGGAGCTGTTTTTT.

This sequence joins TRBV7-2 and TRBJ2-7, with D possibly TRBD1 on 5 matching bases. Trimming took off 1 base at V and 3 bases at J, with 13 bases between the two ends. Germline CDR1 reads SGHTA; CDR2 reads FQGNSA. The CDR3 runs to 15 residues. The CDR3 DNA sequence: TGTGCCAGCAGCTTAGATCAGGGTAACATCTACGAGCAGTACTTC. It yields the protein CASSLDQGNIYEQYF.

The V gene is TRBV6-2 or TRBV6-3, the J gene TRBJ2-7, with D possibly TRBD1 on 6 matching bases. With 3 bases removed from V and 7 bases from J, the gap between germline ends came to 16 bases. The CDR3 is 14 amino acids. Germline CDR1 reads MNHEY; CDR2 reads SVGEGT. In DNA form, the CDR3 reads TGTGCCAGCAGTTATACAGGGATGCTACGAGAGCAGTACTTC. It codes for CASSYTGMLREQYF.

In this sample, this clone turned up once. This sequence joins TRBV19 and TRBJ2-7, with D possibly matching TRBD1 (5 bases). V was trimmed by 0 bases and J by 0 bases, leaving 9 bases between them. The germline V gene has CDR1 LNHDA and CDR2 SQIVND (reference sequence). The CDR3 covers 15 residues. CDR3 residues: CASSIEGRSSYEQYF. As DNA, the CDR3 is TGTGCCAGTAGTATAGAGGGGCGAAGCTCCTACGAGCAGTACTTC.

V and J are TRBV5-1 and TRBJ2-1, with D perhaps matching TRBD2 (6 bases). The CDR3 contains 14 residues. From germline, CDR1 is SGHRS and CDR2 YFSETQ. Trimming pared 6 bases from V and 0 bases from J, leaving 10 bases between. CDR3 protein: CASNTGDSYNEQFF. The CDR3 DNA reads TGCGCCAGCAACACGGGGGACTCCTACAATGAGCAGTTCTTC.

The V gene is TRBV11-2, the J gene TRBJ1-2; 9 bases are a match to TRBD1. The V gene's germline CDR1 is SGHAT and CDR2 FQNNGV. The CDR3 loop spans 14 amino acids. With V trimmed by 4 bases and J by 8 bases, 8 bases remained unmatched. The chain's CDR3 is CASSWTGAKGGYTF. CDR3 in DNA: TGTGCCAGCAGCTGGACAGGGGCGAAGGGGGGCTACACCTTC.

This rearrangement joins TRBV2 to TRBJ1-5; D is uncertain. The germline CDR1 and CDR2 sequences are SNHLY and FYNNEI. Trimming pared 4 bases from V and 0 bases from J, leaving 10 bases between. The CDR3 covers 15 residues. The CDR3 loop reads CASSATEYSNQPQHF. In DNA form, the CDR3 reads TGTGCCAGCAGTGCTACAGAATATAGCAATCAGCCCCAGCATTTT. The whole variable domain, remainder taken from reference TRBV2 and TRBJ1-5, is EPEVTQTPSHQVTQMGQEVILRCVPISNHLYFYWYRQILGQKVEFLVSFYNNEISEKSEIFDDQFSVERPDGSNFTLKIRSTKLEDSAMYFCASSATEYSNQPQHFGDGTRLSIL.

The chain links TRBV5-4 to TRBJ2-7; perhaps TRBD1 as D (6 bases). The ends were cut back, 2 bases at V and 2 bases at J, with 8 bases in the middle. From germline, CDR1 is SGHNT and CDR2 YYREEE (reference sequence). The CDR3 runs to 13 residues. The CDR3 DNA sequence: TGTGCCAGCAGCTTACAGGGCCCCTACGAGCAGTACTTC. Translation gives CASSLQGPYEQYF.

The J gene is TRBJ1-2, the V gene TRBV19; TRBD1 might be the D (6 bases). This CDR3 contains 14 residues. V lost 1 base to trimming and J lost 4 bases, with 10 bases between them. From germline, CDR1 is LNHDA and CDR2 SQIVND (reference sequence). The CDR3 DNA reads TGTGCCAGTAGTATAGGAACAGGGAGCTATGGCTACACCTTC. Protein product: CASSIGTGSYGYTF.